The source of this T cell receptor (beta chain) is a study of T cell responses to AZD1222 COVID-19 vaccine. General study findings and limits: The sample set comprised mostly white British donors with more females, and clonal diversity was possibly underestimated.

This table comes from immunoSEQ multiplex PCR, and its TCRdb copy is limited to in-frame clones, with some not included. The data contain approximately 100,000 clones, around nine tenths of them singletons. Trimming removed 9 bases from V and 2 bases from J; junction bases left unmatched: 17. In germline, CDR1 is MDHEN, CDR2 SYDVKM. This CDR3 comprises 18 residues. Concerning this clone: The antigen is unknown.

The origin of this receptor is an adult in good health. The sequencing here drew on peripheral blood, taken on day 0 of AZD1222 vaccination. The rearrangement links TRBV28 to TRBJ1-5; 9 bases agree with TRBD1. The CDR3 DNA sequence: TGTGCCAGTACAACCTTAGACAGGGGGGTTTCGGGCAATCAGCCCCAGCATTTT. This encodes CASTTLDRGVSGNQPQHF.